The next 29 T cell receptor beta chains were all read from a single sample in a study of blood T cell repertoires in COVID-19. Data came from immunoSEQ multiplex PCR; TCRdb stores just in-frame clones and leaves some out. This sample yields some 260,000 clones, of which approximately 90% are seen a single time; around 1.8% belongs to the top ten. The sample consisted of PBMCs or T cells enriched from blood (not recorded which). Receptor source: a man aged 40-49 years who had recovered from COVID-19.

V and J are TRBV5-6 and TRBJ1-2; tentatively, D is TRBD1 (5 bases). CDR1 SGHDT and CDR2 YYEEEE come from the germline V gene. V was cut by 4 bases and J by 1 base, with 14 bases left in between. There are 15 residues in the CDR3. The CDR3 DNA reads TGTGCCAGCAGCCATGACAGCGCCCGTAACTATGGCTACACCTTC. It translates to CASSHDSARNYGYTF.

The chain couples TRBV7-9 to TRBJ2-5; 9 bases map to TRBD2. Unmatched junction bases numbered 14, after V lost 1 base and J lost 5 bases. This CDR3 spans 18 amino acids. Germline lookup yields CDR1 SEHNR and CDR2 FQNEAQ (reference sequence). In DNA form, the CDR3 reads TGTGCCAGCAGCTTAGGGACTAGCGAGAGAAGGTTGGGGGAGACCCAGTACTTC. This codes for CASSLGTSERRLGETQYF.

The chain links TRBV6-5 to TRBJ2-2, with D possibly TRBD1 on 5 matching bases. The germline V gene has CDR1 MNHEY and CDR2 SVGAGI. With 7 bases removed from V and 1 base from J, the gap between germline ends came to 13 bases. The CDR3 has 15 residues. CDR3 sequence: CASTRAGQNTGELFF. In nucleotides, the CDR3 is TGTGCCAGCACCCGAGCAGGACAGAACACCGGGGAGCTGTTTTTT.

V gene TRBV11-2 combines with J gene TRBJ1-2, with D possibly being TRBD1 (6 bases). CDR1 is SGHAT and CDR2 is FQNNGV in the germline V gene. V dropped 3 bases and J dropped 5 bases, with 10 bases sitting between them. There are 13 residues in the CDR3. The CDR3 protein is CASSFQGMYGYTF. The CDR3 DNA reads as TGTGCCAGCAGCTTCCAGGGGATGTATGGCTACACCTTC.

The chain employs TRBV11-2 and TRBJ2-1; 11 bases agree with TRBD2. V lost 2 bases and J lost 0; bases outside the gene matches: 6. Germline lookup yields CDR1 SGHAT and CDR2 FQNNGV. This CDR3 comprises 18 residues. The CDR3 reads CASSLLTSGGTSYNEQFF. In nucleotides, the CDR3 is TGTGCCAGCAGCTTATTAACTAGCGGGGGTACCTCCTACAATGAGCAGTTCTTC. Full variable domain (missing parts from reference TRBV11-2 and TRBJ2-1): EAGVAQSPRYKIIEKRQSVAFWCNPISGHATLYWYQQILGQGPKLLIQFQNNGVVDDSQLPKDRFSAERLKGVDSTLKIQPAKLEDSAVYLCASSLLTSGGTSYNEQFFGPGTRLTVL.

With respect to this clone: In the same sample, other DNA sequences code for this CDR3. CDR3 residues: CASSQGTSGSQYF. The CDR3, as DNA: TGTGCCAGCAGCCAGGGGACTAGCGGGAGTCAGTACTTC. This chain links TRBV3-1 (or the pseudogene TRBV3-2) with TRBJ2-7; 14 bases are a match to TRBD2. CDR3 size: 13 residues. Losses at the gene ends were 3 bases for V and 10 bases for J; bases not matched to a gene: 2. Per germline, CDR1 LGHDT and CDR2 YNNKEL (reference sequence).

This clone has only a few counts. The rearrangement links TRBV28 to TRBJ2-1; 8 bases line up with TRBD1. Per the germline V gene, CDR1 is MDHEN and CDR2 is SYDVKM. The length of the CDR3 is 15 residues. Unmatched junction bases numbered 10, after V lost 7 bases and J lost 5 bases. CDR3 loop: CASTGQGAPNNEQFF. The CDR3 DNA follows: TGTGCCAGCACTGGTCAGGGGGCGCCCAACAATGAGCAGTTCTTC.

The chain combines TRBV18 with TRBJ2-2; D not certain. This CDR3 is built from 15 residues. Per the germline V gene, CDR1 is KGHSH and CDR2 is LQKENI. The V and J ends lost 3 bases and 7 bases respectively, with 15 bases between them. The CDR3 DNA follows: TGTGCCAGCTCACCGGATCAGATTACAGTCGGGGAGCTGTTTTTT. The encoded protein is CASSPDQITVGELFF. The whole variable domain, filled in from reference TRBV18 and TRBJ2-2, reads NAGVMQNPRHLVRRRGQEARLRCSPMKGHSHVYWYRQLPEEGLKFMVYLQKENIIDESGMPKERFSAEFPKEGPSILRIQQVVRGDSAAYFCASSPDQITVGELFFGEGSRLTVL.

This clone was found once. The V call is TRBV6-5, the J call TRBJ2-3, with D tentatively TRBD1 (6 bases). CDR1 is MNHEY and CDR2 is SVGAGI in the germline V gene. With 10 bases removed from V and 0 bases from J, the gap between germline ends came to 14 bases. This CDR3 is built from 14 residues. In nucleotides, the CDR3 is TGTGCCACCAACCGTGGGACAAGCACAGATACGCAGTATTTT. Translating gives CATNRGTSTDTQYF.

The chain is built from TRBV7-8 and TRBJ2-7; perhaps TRBD1 as D (6 bases). V lost 4 bases to trimming and J lost 7 bases, with 26 bases between them. Germline CDR1 reads SGHVS; CDR2 reads FQNEAQ. The length of the CDR3 is 17 residues. CDR3 amino acids: CASSYRIRDTPFREQYF. The CDR3 DNA follows: TGTGCCAGCAGCTACAGAATCAGGGACACTCCCTTTCGGGAGCAGTACTTC.

This sequence joins TRBV10-3 and TRBJ2-2; the match to TRBD2 covers 8 bases. V shed 4 bases and J 1 base; nucleotides not matched to a gene: 5. Germline V gene data show CDR1 as ENHRY and CDR2 as SYGVKD. The CDR3 spans 16 residues. The CDR3 spells CAISGPGRENTGELFF. CDR3 in DNA: TGTGCCATCAGTGGCCCCGGGAGGGAGAACACCGGGGAGCTGTTTTTT.

The gene calls are TRBV18 and TRBJ1-6, with D perhaps TRBD1 (6 bases). CDR1 and CDR2 from the germline V gene are KGHSH and LQKENI. The CDR3 has 14 amino acids. V dropped 3 bases and J dropped 10 bases, with 13 bases sitting between them. The CDR3: CASSPSGEQSPLHF. As DNA, the CDR3 is TGTGCCAGCTCACCTTCAGGGGAGCAATCACCCCTCCACTTT.

This clone was observed a handful of times. The chain links TRBV5-5 to TRBJ1-2, with a possible D match to TRBD1 (5 bases). From germline, CDR1 is SGHKS and CDR2 YYEKEE (reference sequence). Trimming removed 0 bases at V and 5 bases at J, with 14 bases between. The CDR3 contains 15 residues. Here the CDR3 DNA reads TGTGCCAGCAGCTTGGGCGGGACGTGGGCGTATGGCTACACCTTC. Its protein product is CASSLGGTWAYGYTF. The variable domain in full, completed from reference TRBV5-5 and TRBJ1-2, reads DAGVTQSPTHLIKTRGQQVTLRCSPISGHKSVSWYQQVLGQGPQFIFQYYEKEERGRGNFPDRFSARQFPNYSSELNVNALLLGDSALYLCASSLGGTWAYGYTFGSGTRLTVV.

This clone has a handful of counts. The chain uses TRBV18 and TRBJ1-3; TRBD1 agrees at 8 bases. Trimming took 4 bases from V and 4 from J; bases not matched to a gene: 6. There are 15 residues in the CDR3. Germline V gene lookup returns CDR1 KGHSH and CDR2 LQKENI. Here the CDR3 DNA reads TGTGCCAGCTCACAGGGACAGGCCGGGGGAAACACCATATATTTT. This encodes CASSQGQAGGNTIYF.

V gene TRBV24-1 combines with J gene TRBJ2-6; the D gene is possibly TRBD2 (6 bases). Per the germline V gene, CDR1 is KGHDR and CDR2 is SFDVKD. V lost 6 bases and J 10 bases, leaving 12 bases between the germline ends. The CDR3 runs to 13 residues. CDR3 amino acids: CATSPGGVNVLTF. Written as DNA, the CDR3 is TGTGCCACCAGTCCCGGAGGGGTGAACGTCCTGACTTTC.

V and J are TRBV7-2 and TRBJ1-1; D is uncertain. The germline V and J ends were trimmed by 5 bases and 1 base, with 11 bases remaining between them. Germline assignment: CDR1 SGHTA and CDR2 FQGNSA. This CDR3 is 14 amino acids long. CDR3 region: CASSLISENTEAFF. For the CDR3, the DNA is TGTGCCAGCAGCCTAATATCCGAGAACACTGAAGCTTTCTTT.

The genes are TRBV23-1 and TRBJ1-1, with D tentatively TRBD1 (5 bases). TRBV23-1 is treated as an ORF (open reading frame) with a function not yet certain. The CDR3 covers 15 residues. V shed 4 bases and J shed 0 bases, with 12 bases lying between them. As DNA, the CDR3 is TGCGCCAGCAGTCTGGGCGGGACGGTGAACACTGAAGCTTTCTTT. Translated, it gives CASSLGGTVNTEAFF.

This clone came up a few times. The V call is TRBV30, the J call TRBJ1-4, with 10 bases matching TRBD1. Looked up from germline, CDR1 is GTSNPN and CDR2 is SVGIG (reference sequence). The CDR3 runs 14 residues. The CDR3 protein is CTASPGQGYEKLFF. In nucleotides, the CDR3 is TGTACCGCTTCCCCGGGACAGGGGTATGAAAAACTGTTTTTT.

The chain combines TRBV14 with TRBJ2-7, with D hard to call. The CDR3 is made up of 12 amino acids. Trimming left V 1 base short and J 6 bases short, with 7 bases between. Per the germline V gene, CDR1 is SGHDN and CDR2 is FVKESK. CDR3 DNA: TGTGCCAGCAGCCAAGGGCTAGTCGAGCAGTACTTC. Amino acids: CASSQGLVEQYF. Combining the CDR3 with reference TRBV14 and TRBJ2-7 gives the whole variable domain EAGVTQFPSHSVIEKGQTVTLRCDPISGHDNLYWYRRVMGKEIKFLLHFVKESKQDESGMPNNRFLAERTGGTYSTLKVQPAELEDSGVYFCASSQGLVEQYFGPGTRLTVT.

The chain recombines TRBV7-9 with TRBJ1-4, with D perhaps TRBD1 (5 bases). Trimming pared 5 bases from V and 7 bases from J, leaving 20 bases between. Germline-derived CDR1 and CDR2 are SEHNR and FQNEAQ (reference sequence). This CDR3 contains 16 residues. For the CDR3, the DNA is TGTGCCAGCAGCCCAACGCGGACATTTGCTGGTGAAAAACTGTTTTTT. Its protein is CASSPTRTFAGEKLFF.

Of note for this clone: Other nucleotide sequences in the sample specify the same CDR3. This chain links TRBV20-1 with TRBJ2-1; no definite D call. Deletions cut 1 base from V and 8 bases from J, with 6 bases between. This CDR3 is 11 amino acids long. Germline V gives CDR1 DFQATT, CDR2 SNEGSKA (reference sequence). This CDR3 reads CSARVVDEQFF. Here the CDR3 DNA reads TGCAGTGCTAGAGTTGTCGATGAGCAGTTCTTC.

A single count supports this clone. This sequence joins TRBV28 and TRBJ1-2, with no clear D. Deletions cut 3 bases from V and 6 bases from J, with 2 bases between. There are 10 residues in the CDR3. CDR1 and CDR2 from the germline V gene are MDHEN and SYDVKM. CDR3 protein: CASSFNGYTF. As DNA, the CDR3 is TGTGCCAGCAGTTTCAATGGCTACACCTTC.

In its sample, this clone was seen a few times. The rearrangement links TRBV6-6 to TRBJ1-4, with 8 bases matching TRBD1. Losses at the gene ends were 5 bases for V and 4 bases for J; bases not matched to a gene: 6. The CDR3 extends over 15 amino acids. Germline-derived CDR1 and CDR2 are MNHNY and SVGAGI (reference sequence). The DNA for the CDR3 is TGTGCCAGCAGTACTCGGACAGGGAATAATGAAAAACTGTTTTTT. It translates to CASSTRTGNNEKLFF.

The rearrangement uses TRBV3-1 (or the pseudogene TRBV3-2) and TRBJ2-1; 13 bases map to TRBD2. The CDR3 totals 15 residues. V lost 4 bases and J lost 9; bases outside the gene matches: 6. Germline CDR1 is LGHDT and CDR2 is YNNKEL (reference sequence). The DNA of the CDR3 is TGTGCCAGCAGCCTACTAGCGGGGGGGATCGGTGAGCAGTTCTTC. It specifies CASSLLAGGIGEQFF.

In its sample, this clone was seen a few times. The CDR3 loop is CASSVGPEAFF. CDR3 DNA sequence: TGTGCCAGCAGCGTAGGGCCTGAAGCTTTCTTT. The J gene is TRBJ1-1, the V gene TRBV9; D gene unclear. Trimming pared 0 bases from V and 6 bases from J, leaving 3 bases between. Germline assignment: CDR1 SGDLS and CDR2 YYNGEE. The CDR3 length is 11 residues.

CDR3 nucleotides: TGTGCCAGCGGGGACAGGGCTCGAGCCTCAAGAGGTTTTACGGTGGGTCTGGAGACCCAGTACTTC. Translated, it gives CASGDRARASRGFTVGLETQYF. The chain combines TRBV21-1 with TRBJ2-5; TRBD1, the table's D call, lacks a check against the DNA. TRBV21-1 is a pseudogene segment. The CDR3 totals 22 residues.

In its sample, this clone was seen a few times. Here the CDR3 reads CASSFTRGYEQYF. Written as DNA, the CDR3 is TGTGCCAGCAGCTTTACCAGGGGCTACGAGCAGTACTTC. The V call is TRBV7-2, the J call TRBJ2-7, with D maybe TRBD1 (6 bases). The V and J ends lost 3 bases and 3 bases respectively, with 9 bases between them. The CDR3 loop spans 13 amino acids. Germline loops: CDR1 SGHTA, CDR2 FQGNSA.

V gene TRBV6-5 combines with J gene TRBJ1-5; 9 bases are shared with TRBD1. This CDR3 is built from 14 residues. V gave up 6 bases and J gave up 7 bases; unmatched junction bases: 7. Germline values: CDR1 MNHEY, CDR2 SVGAGI. The CDR3 bases are TGTGCCAGCAGACGGGACAGGGCGGGCCAGCCCCAGCATTTT. Translating it yields CASRRDRAGQPQHF.

This clone occurred a few times. V and J are TRBV6-5 and TRBJ1-1; 8 nucleotides match TRBD1. With V trimmed by 7 bases and J by 5 bases, 12 bases remained unmatched. Germline V gives CDR1 MNHEY, CDR2 SVGAGI. This CDR3 contains 15 residues. CDR3 sequence: CASTLTGDRGTEAFF. The DNA for the CDR3 is TGTGCCAGCACCTTGACTGGAGACAGGGGTACTGAAGCTTTCTTT.